These 27 T cell receptor beta chains originate from one sample sequenced in a study of blood T cell repertoires in COVID-19. Assay used: immunoSEQ multiplex PCR; TCRdb lists only in-frame clones, some missing. The sample consists of about 260,000 clones, more than 75% of them appearing once. The sample comprised peripheral blood. The receptors come from a woman in her thirties or forties who had recovered from COVID-19.

The J gene is TRBJ1-6, the V gene TRBV2; 8 nucleotides agree with TRBD1. Germline V gene sequence: CDR1 SNHLY, CDR2 FYNNEI. The CDR3 has 14 amino acids. J lost 9 bases, V lost 6 bases, and 7 bases had no gene match. The CDR3: CASSTAGGGSPLHF. CDR3 nucleotides: TGTGCCAGCAGCACCGCAGGGGGCGGTTCACCCCTCCACTTT.

This chain uses TRBV5-4 with TRBJ2-2, with D maybe TRBD1 (5 bases). Germline V gives CDR1 SGHNT, CDR2 YYREEE (reference sequence). CDR3 length: 17 residues. V was cut by 1 base and J by 0 bases, with 13 bases left in between. This CDR3 reads CASSLSPHRSNTGELFF. The CDR3 DNA reads TGTGCCAGCAGCTTGTCCCCGCACAGGTCGAACACCGGGGAGCTGTTTTTT.

This clone has a single count. The J gene is TRBJ2-7, the V gene TRBV9, with TRBD1 matching over 8 bases. The CDR3 runs 13 residues. CDR1 is SGDLS, CDR2 YYNGEE, per germline. The V and J ends lost 5 bases and 4 bases, in that order; junction bases with no gene match: 5. As DNA, the CDR3 is TGTGCCAGCAGGGGACAGGCGGAATACGAGCAGTACTTC. This sequence encodes CASRGQAEYEQYF. Full variable domain (rest looked up from reference TRBV9 and TRBJ2-7): DSGVTQTPKHLITATGQRVTLRCSPRSGDLSVYWYQQSLDQGLQFLIQYYNGEERAKGNILERFSAQQFPDLHSELNLSSLELGDSALYFCASRGQAEYEQYFGPGTRLTVT.

This clone was counted once. The genes are TRBV30 and TRBJ2-1, with no clear D. V shed 5 bases and J shed 7 bases, with 9 bases lying between them. The CDR3 is made up of 11 amino acids. Germline V gene sequence: CDR1 GTSNPN, CDR2 SVGIG (reference sequence). The CDR3 nucleotides read TGTGCCTGGGATTCAGGTAATGAGCAGTTCTTC. As protein: CAWDSGNEQFF.

The rearrangement links TRBV3-1 (or the pseudogene TRBV3-2) to TRBJ1-2; 12 positions match TRBD1. Germline V gene sequence: CDR1 LGHDT, CDR2 YNNKEL (reference sequence). The V segment lost 4 bases and the J segment 7 bases; nucleotides outside the gene matches: 7. The CDR3 covers 15 residues. Here the CDR3 reads CASSPGGTGGLGYTF. The DNA for the CDR3 is TGTGCCAGCAGCCCAGGCGGGACAGGGGGCCTTGGCTACACCTTC.

This clone was picked up a small number of times. The chain employs TRBV10-3 and TRBJ2-1; D call uncertain. The CDR3 is made up of 14 amino acids. CDR1 and CDR2 from the germline V gene are ENHRY and SYGVKD. Trimming stripped 0 bases from V and 16 bases from J, with 19 bases between. CDR3 in DNA: TGTGCCATCAGTGAGTCCATCGTAGACAAAAGGAATTTCTTC. Its protein product is CAISESIVDKRNFF.

The J gene is TRBJ2-3, the V gene TRBV29-1; D unclear. The CDR3 sequence is 13 residues long. V was shortened by 2 bases and J by 0 bases, with 6 bases between the two germline ends. The germline CDR1 and CDR2 sequences are SQVTM and ANQGSEA. The CDR3 nucleotides are TGCAGCGTTGAAAGAGGTAGCACAGATACGCAGTATTTT. Its translation is CSVERGSTDTQYF.

This chain joins TRBV19 and TRBJ1-5; D is uncertain. V shed 7 bases and J shed 2 bases, with 15 bases lying between them. There are 15 residues in the CDR3. CDR1 and CDR2 from the germline V gene are LNHDA and SQIVND (reference sequence). CDR3 nucleotide sequence: TGTGCCAGTACTTCCCGGCTAGTGGGCAATCAGCCCCAGCATTTT. This gives the protein CASTSRLVGNQPQHF.

The chain has TRBV6-2 or TRBV6-3 and TRBJ1-2; TRBD1 might be the D (6 bases). With 6 bases removed from V and 8 bases from J, the gap between germline ends came to 16 bases. From germline, CDR1 is MNHEY and CDR2 SVGEGT. CDR3 length: 13 amino acids. The CDR3 DNA sequence: TGTGCCAGCAGCCAGCTACAGGGCGGCGGCTACACCTTC. This encodes CASSQLQGGGYTF.

The chain combines TRBV24-1 with TRBJ2-5; 7 bases agree with TRBD2. The CDR3 length is 15 residues. V shed 3 bases and J 5 bases; nucleotides not matched to a gene: 8. Per the germline V gene, CDR1 is KGHDR and CDR2 is SFDVKD. The CDR3 loop reads CATSDPRGSGETQYF. CDR3 DNA sequence: TGTGCCACCAGTGATCCACGTGGTAGCGGGGAGACCCAGTACTTC.

This chain links TRBV4-1 with TRBJ2-3; 10 positions agree with TRBD2. There are 15 residues in the CDR3. The trim removed 4 bases at V and 10 bases at J, leaving 11 bases unmatched. CDR1 and CDR2 from the germline V gene are MGHRA and YSYEKL. CDR3 coding DNA: TGCGCCAGCAGCCCAGCGGGGGGGCGGGGGATATCGCAGTATTTT. Translating gives CASSPAGGRGISQYF.

This chain joins TRBV21-1 and TRBJ2-7; TRBD2 was called by the table and not checked on the DNA. TRBV21-1 is designated a pseudogene. CDR3 size: 17 residues. In DNA, the CDR3 is TGTGCCAGCAGCCCTCCCGTGACTAGCCGGGTCTCCTACGAGCAGTACTTC. Translating it yields CASSPPVTSRVSYEQYF.

The genes are TRBV2 and TRBJ2-1, with D tentatively TRBD2 (5 bases). In germline, CDR1 is SNHLY, CDR2 FYNNEI. V dropped 6 bases and J dropped 9 bases, with 9 bases sitting between them. The length of the CDR3 is 11 residues. CDR3 sequence: CASRGLIEQFF. The CDR3 region has the DNA TGTGCCAGCAGAGGACTGATTGAGCAGTTCTTC.

CDR3 nucleotides: TGTGCCAGCAGCGAGAGAGACAGGGGAGGTTTGAACACCATATATTTT. Translation gives CASSERDRGGLNTIYF. This sequence joins TRBV9 and TRBJ1-3, with TRBD1 identical over 8 bases. Trimming at V came to 3 bases and at J to 7 bases, leaving 12 bases not matched to a gene. Germline CDR1 reads SGDLS; CDR2 reads YYNGEE. CDR3 size: 16 residues.

The V and J genes are TRBV10-1 and TRBJ2-5, with 7 bases matching TRBD1. CDR1 and CDR2 (germline): WNHNN, SYGVQD (reference sequence). This CDR3 spans 14 amino acids. Losses at the gene ends were 10 bases for V and 2 bases for J; bases not matched to a gene: 10. The DNA of the CDR3 is TGCGCCACCAATCCGGGGACAGCGCAAGAGACCCAGTACTTC. Residues: CATNPGTAQETQYF.

The chain joins TRBV5-6 to TRBJ1-5; D might be TRBD1 (6 bases). Trimming stripped 1 base from V and 3 bases from J, with 11 bases between. In germline, CDR1 is SGHDT, CDR2 YYEEEE. The CDR3 consists of 15 residues. CDR3: CASSLWSGANQPQHF. The DNA of the CDR3 is TGTGCCAGCAGCTTGTGGTCAGGGGCCAATCAGCCCCAGCATTTT.

This chain links TRBV18 with TRBJ1-2; 9 bases map to TRBD1. The CDR3 has 12 residues. Germline V gene sequence: CDR1 KGHSH, CDR2 LQKENI. V dropped 3 bases and J dropped 8; count of bases not matched to a gene: 1. This chain's CDR3 is CASSPGQGGYTF. The DNA for the CDR3 is TGTGCCAGCTCACCGGGACAGGGAGGCTACACCTTC.

The chain combines TRBV7-9 with TRBJ2-6; D perhaps matches TRBD1 (5 bases). The CDR3 is 15 amino acids. V was clipped by 2 bases and J by 4 bases, with 9 bases between them. From germline, CDR1 is SEHNR and CDR2 FQNEAQ (reference sequence). CDR3 DNA: TGTGCCAGCAGCTTAAAGGGGCCCGGGGCCAACGTCCTGACTTTC. Translation: CASSLKGPGANVLTF.

Written as DNA, the CDR3 is TGTGCCAGTAGTATCCCCCGGACAGGGTCCTATGGCTACACCTTC. Protein product: CASSIPRTGSYGYTF. The J gene is TRBJ1-2, the V gene TRBV19; TRBD1 matches 8 bases. The CDR3 length is 15 residues. V gave up 3 bases and J gave up 4 bases; unmatched junction bases: 7. The germline gives CDR1 LNHDA, CDR2 SQIVND (reference sequence).

This sequence joins TRBV2 and TRBJ1-1; TRBD1 agrees at 9 bases. V trimming: 5 bases; J trimming: 3 bases; junction bases outside the gene matches: 7. The CDR3 totals 15 residues. CDR1 and CDR2 (germline): SNHLY, FYNNEI. In nucleotides, the CDR3 is TGTGCCAGCAGTCCCGGGACAGGGATGGACACTGAAGCTTTCTTT. This translates into CASSPGTGMDTEAFF. Full variable domain (missing parts from reference TRBV2 and TRBJ1-1): EPEVTQTPSHQVTQMGQEVILRCVPISNHLYFYWYRQILGQKVEFLVSFYNNEISEKSEIFDDQFSVERPDGSNFTLKIRSTKLEDSAMYFCASSPGTGMDTEAFFGQGTRLTVV.

This clone was counted only a few times. V usage is TRBV7-9 and J usage is TRBJ2-7; 7 bases map to TRBD2. Germline lookup yields CDR1 SEHNR and CDR2 FQNEAQ (reference sequence). V trimming: 2 bases; J trimming: 7 bases; junction bases outside the gene matches: 8. This CDR3 is built from 14 residues. CDR3 loop: CASSLNLGEGEQYF. CDR3 nucleotides: TGTGCCAGCAGCTTAAACTTGGGGGAGGGGGAGCAGTACTTC.

The rearrangement uses TRBV16 and TRBJ1-2; 10 bases fit TRBD1. The J segment lost 7 bases and the V segment lost 4 bases, leaving 9 bases of the junction unmatched. The germline CDR1 and CDR2 sequences are KGHSY and FQNENV. The CDR3 sequence is 15 residues long. This CDR3 is CASSLLTGGESGYTF. The CDR3 DNA reads TGTGCCAGCAGCCTCCTGACAGGGGGCGAAAGTGGCTACACCTTC.

This chain joins TRBV7-9 and TRBJ1-1; unclear D gene. This CDR3 is 12 amino acids long. Germline-derived CDR1 and CDR2 are SEHNR and FQNEAQ (reference sequence). CDR3 sequence reads: CFAQEMNTEAFF. In nucleotides, the CDR3 is TGTTTCGCGCAGGAAATGAACACTGAAGCTTTCTTT.

This chain joins TRBV19 and TRBJ2-7; 7 nucleotides match TRBD2. V was clipped by 3 bases and J by 2 bases; unmatched bases: 7. The CDR3 length is 15 residues. Germline values: CDR1 LNHDA, CDR2 SQIVND (reference sequence). CDR3 bases: TGTGCCAGTAGTATTAGTCAGCGGGGCCCCTACGAGCAGTACTTC. It translates to CASSISQRGPYEQYF.

This clone was seen a few times. The chain carries TRBV7-8 and TRBJ1-1, with 11 bases matching TRBD1. This CDR3 comprises 15 residues. CDR1 and CDR2 (germline): SGHVS, FQNEAQ. V shed 0 bases and J 6 bases; nucleotides not matched to a gene: 3. CDR3 loop: CASSLAPGQGAEAFF. The CDR3 DNA is TGTGCCAGCAGCTTAGCTCCGGGACAGGGGGCTGAAGCTTTCTTT. Full variable domain (rest looked up from reference TRBV7-8 and TRBJ1-1): GAGVSQSPRYKVAKRGQDVALRCDPISGHVSLFWYQQALGQGPEFLTYFQNEAQLDKSGLPSDRFFAERPEGSVSTLKIQRTQQEDSAVYLCASSLAPGQGAEAFFGQGTRLTVV.

J is TRBJ2-7 and V is TRBV7-7; maybe TRBD1 (6 bases). There are 18 residues in the CDR3. CDR1 is SSHAT, CDR2 FNYEAQ, per germline (reference sequence). Trimming shortened V by 5 bases and J by 0 bases, and 23 bases separated the two germline ends. The CDR3 nucleotides are TGTGCCAGCAGCCCCAGCGCCCGAGGGCAGGGGCTCTCCTACGAGCAGTACTTC. As protein: CASSPSARGQGLSYEQYF.

The rearrangement links TRBV5-4 to TRBJ2-5, with D unresolved. Germline CDR1 reads SGHNT; CDR2 reads YYREEE (reference sequence). This CDR3 has 13 amino acids. V gave up 0 bases and J gave up 0 bases, with 3 bases separating them. The CDR3 here is CASSLDYQETQYF. CDR3 coding DNA: TGTGCCAGCAGCTTGGACTACCAAGAGACCCAGTACTTC.